Included here is one T cell receptor beta chain sequence, with context. This entry comes from a study of blood T cell repertoires in COVID-19. In the study overall: Material from acute and convalescent COVID-19 was sourced from the United States, Italy and Spain. Sources were T cells, B-cell-depleted T cells, or PBMCs; the material itself was cDNA or gDNA.

In the original processing: Scientists estimated how many nucleated cells there were by amplifying reference gene primers. Data came from immunoSEQ multiplex PCR; TCRdb stores just in-frame clones and leaves some out. V, J and clone size reflect that table, while D and trimming were determined from the DNA. The sample includes about 52,000 clones, under 85% seen only once; the top ten take about 7.3%. Trimming took off 1 base at V and 7 bases at J, with 11 bases between the two ends. CDR3 length equals 13 residues. Germline assignment: CDR1 LNHDA and CDR2 SQIVND (reference sequence). Sequenced: peripheral blood. The chain recombines TRBV19 with TRBJ2-7, with D possibly matching TRBD2 (7 bases). The sequence was obtained from a man aged 65 to 79 with active COVID-19. The chain's CDR3 is CASSIVAGAEQYF. In DNA, the CDR3 is TGTGCCAGTAGTATAGTGGCGGGGGCGGAGCAGTACTTC.